This record looks at one T cell receptor (beta chain) sequence and its context. The V and J ends lost 2 bases and 6 bases respectively, with 6 bases between them. The CDR3 covers 12 residues. Germline assignment: CDR1 SGHVS and CDR2 FQNEAQ. Source study methods: For nucleated cells, counts were estimated from reference gene primer amplification. Clones were sequenced by immunoSEQ multiplex PCR, and TCRdb holds only the in-frame ones, with some missing. Clonal size and the V and J genes are those of that table, whereas D and trimming came from the DNA. Of 200,000 to 300,000 clones detected, 80% to 90% appear once; the ten largest clones hold about 1.6%. This sample was taken from a study of blood T cell repertoires in COVID-19. Study overall: The origin of the acute and convalescent COVID-19 samples was the United States, Italy and Spain.

The receptor was isolated from a woman aged 40 to 50 who had recovered from COVID-19. Sequencing was done on a sample of peripheral blood. The rearrangement uses TRBV7-8 and TRBJ2-3, with unresolved D. CDR3 region: CASSLLEDTQYF. In DNA, the CDR3 is TGTGCCAGCAGCTTACTCGAGGATACGCAGTATTTT.